The 22 T cell receptor beta chains given below trace back to one sample, sequenced in a study of STAT5B mutations in CD4+ large granular lymphocyte leukemia. The protocol was immunoSEQ multiplex PCR, while the TCRdb copy is restricted to in-frame clones and leaves out a portion. The sample yields just over 40,000 clones, roughly 79% seen once. What was sequenced was CD4+ T cells from blood buffy coats. These TCRs come from a human donor in good health.

This chain joins TRBV23-1 and TRBJ1-5; D remains ambiguous. TRBV23-1 is classed as an ORF, of uncertain function. V lost 0 bases and J lost 7, with 13 bases in between. CDR3 length: 15 amino acids. This CDR3 reads CASSQSMGMAQPQHF. The CDR3 DNA follows: TGCGCCAGCAGTCAATCGATGGGGATGGCGCAGCCCCAGCATTTT.

This clone was seen a handful of times. The chain combines TRBV6-1 with TRBJ1-2; 7 bases align to TRBD1. Germline V gives CDR1 MNHNS, CDR2 SASEGT. The V segment lost 8 bases and the J segment 1 base; nucleotides outside the gene matches: 1. The CDR3 spans 12 residues. The CDR3 loop is CASRQGNYGYTF. The CDR3 DNA sequence: TGTGCCAGCCGACAGGGTAACTATGGCTACACCTTC.

The chain has TRBV19 and TRBJ2-7; the match to TRBD1 covers 8 bases. V dropped 6 bases and J dropped 5; count of bases not matched to a gene: 9. This CDR3 region has 14 residues. Germline assignment: CDR1 LNHDA and CDR2 SQIVND (reference sequence). Here the CDR3 DNA reads TGTGCCAGTAGCAACGGACAGGGCGGTCACGAGCAGTACTTC. As protein: CASSNGQGGHEQYF.

V gene TRBV29-1 combines with J gene TRBJ2-2; D gene unclear. In germline, CDR1 is SQVTM, CDR2 ANQGSEA. CDR3 length: 12 residues. V was pared by 0 bases and J by 7 bases, with 6 bases between. The CDR3 protein is CSVEEIHGELFF. For the CDR3, the DNA is TGCAGCGTTGAAGAGATCCACGGGGAGCTGTTTTTT.

The chain links TRBV2 to TRBJ2-2, with 10 positions matching TRBD2. The CDR3 spans 18 residues. Germline V gene sequence: CDR1 SNHLY, CDR2 FYNNEI. Trimming removed 2 bases from V and 1 base from J; junction bases left unmatched: 7. The CDR3 sequence is CASSESLLAGENTGELFF. The CDR3 region has the DNA TGTGCCAGCAGTGAATCCCTCCTAGCGGGGGAGAACACCGGGGAGCTGTTTTTT.

The rearrangement links TRBV29-1 to TRBJ2-3; TRBD1 is a possible D gene (6 bases). The CDR3 loop spans 14 amino acids. The germline V gene has CDR1 SQVTM and CDR2 ANQGSEA. Trimming removed 6 bases from V and 0 bases from J, with 13 bases in between. CDR3 amino acids: CSVIHRDSTDTQYF. The CDR3 nucleotides read TGCAGCGTGATTCACAGGGACAGCACAGATACGCAGTATTTT.

The chain uses TRBV28 and TRBJ1-1, with D unclear. The CDR3 totals 11 residues. Trimming pared 6 bases from V and 1 base from J, leaving 3 bases between. Per germline, CDR1 MDHEN and CDR2 SYDVKM. CDR3 nucleotides: TGTGCCAGCAGGCAGAACACTGAAGCTTTCTTT. It is translated as CASRQNTEAFF.

V usage is TRBV6-1 and J usage is TRBJ2-1, with 9 bases aligning to TRBD1. Germline CDR1 MNHNS, CDR2 SASEGT. The ends lost 3 bases at V and 3 bases at J; junction bases unmatched: 3. The CDR3 length is 15 residues. The CDR3 sequence: CASSEGQGIYNEQFF. The CDR3 DNA follows: TGTGCCAGCAGTGAGGGACAGGGCATCTACAATGAGCAGTTCTTC.

The chain uses TRBV14 and TRBJ2-1, with 13 bases lining up with TRBD2. Germline V CDR1 and CDR2: SGHDN, FVKESK. CDR3 length: 15 amino acids. V was pared by 4 bases and J by 6 bases, with 3 bases of the junction left unmatched. The CDR3 nucleotides are TGTGCCAGCAGCCGACTAGCGGGAGGACCCAATGAGCAGTTCTTC. It codes for CASSRLAGGPNEQFF.

This clone appeared once. This sequence joins TRBV12-5 and TRBJ2-7, with 12 bases aligning to TRBD1. The CDR3 has 15 residues. Trimming took 4 bases from V and 6 from J; bases not matched to a gene: 7. Germline V gene sequence: CDR1 LGHNT, CDR2 FRNRAP. CDR3 protein: CASGSGTGGIGEQYF. Written as DNA, the CDR3 is TGTGCTAGTGGTTCCGGGACAGGGGGCATCGGCGAGCAGTACTTC.

This sequence joins TRBV7-3 and TRBJ2-2; a weak D match, TRBD1 (5 bases). Germline loops: CDR1 SGHTA, CDR2 FQGTGA. The CDR3 length is 13 residues. V was cut by 3 bases and J by 7 bases, with 9 bases left in between. This chain's CDR3 is CASSFDSVGELFF. Written as DNA, the CDR3 is TGTGCCAGCAGCTTTGACAGCGTCGGGGAGCTGTTTTTT.

This clone is a singleton in its sample. A junction end diverges from the germline sequence, so it may reflect a read error. This CDR3 is also generated by other DNA sequences in the sample. The rearrangement uses TRBV2 and TRBJ2-3; D uncertain. In germline, CDR1 is SNHLY, CDR2 FYNNEI. The CDR3 contains 15 residues. The CDR3 region is CASRKYQESTDTQYF. CDR3 DNA: TGTGCCAGCAGAAAATACCAGGAGAGCACAGACACGCAGTATTTT.

The J gene is TRBJ2-6, the V gene TRBV5-8, with unresolved D. The V gene's germline CDR1 is SGHTS and CDR2 YDEGEE. This CDR3 contains 14 residues. V was clipped by 6 bases and J by 0 bases, with 7 bases between them. This chain's CDR3 is CASKLVSGANVLTF. Here the CDR3 DNA reads TGTGCCAGCAAACTGGTCTCTGGGGCCAACGTCCTGACTTTC.

The chain recombines TRBV7-2 with TRBJ2-3, with 9 bases matching TRBD2. Germline V CDR1 and CDR2: SGHTA, FQGNSA. V dropped 4 bases and J dropped 5; count of bases not matched to a gene: 7. The CDR3 has 15 residues. Here the CDR3 reads CASSYSGSGGDTQYF. CDR3 in DNA: TGTGCCAGCAGCTATAGCGGGAGTGGCGGAGATACGCAGTATTTT.

The chain joins TRBV5-1 to TRBJ1-4; a weak D match, TRBD1 (5 bases). The CDR3 extends over 15 amino acids. From germline, CDR1 is SGHRS and CDR2 YFSETQ. V dropped 0 bases and J dropped 5 bases, with 11 bases sitting between them. CDR3 protein: CASSLAGIANEKLFF. CDR3 DNA sequence: TGCGCCAGCAGCTTGGCAGGGATAGCCAATGAAAAACTGTTTTTT. Together with reference TRBV5-1 and TRBJ1-4, the CDR3 gives the full variable domain: KAGVTQTPRYLIKTRGQQVTLSCSPISGHRSVSWYQQTPGQGLQFLFEYFSETQRNKGNFPGRFSGRQFSNSRSEMNVSTLELGDSALYLCASSLAGIANEKLFFGSGTQLSVL.

This clone has a handful of counts. The V and J genes are TRBV6-5 and TRBJ1-5; no reliable D call. Trimming removed 6 bases from V and 9 bases from J, with 12 bases in between. CDR1 is MNHEY and CDR2 is SVGAGI in the germline V gene. The CDR3 consists of 12 residues. The CDR3 region has the DNA TGTGCCAGCAGGGCCCTTGGTGGGCCCCAGCATTTT. This sequence encodes CASRALGGPQHF.

The chain is built from TRBV5-1 and TRBJ2-3; D could derive from TRBD1 or TRBD2 (6 bases each). Germline V CDR1 and CDR2: SGHRS, YFSETQ. V was trimmed by 0 bases and J by 4 bases, leaving 15 bases between them. The CDR3 runs to 16 residues. The CDR3 sequence: CASSLGDSTGSDTQYF. The CDR3 nucleotides read TGCGCCAGCAGCTTGGGGGACTCAACAGGGTCAGATACGCAGTATTTT.

The chain combines TRBV5-1 with TRBJ1-5; 9 nucleotides line up with TRBD1. Germline CDR1 is SGHRS and CDR2 is YFSETQ. V gave up 4 bases and J gave up 4 bases; unmatched junction bases: 6. The CDR3 has 15 amino acids. The CDR3 bases are TGCGCCAGCAGCGTGGAAGGGACAGGGAATCAGCCCCAGCATTTT. Amino acid sequence: CASSVEGTGNQPQHF.

The chain carries TRBV29-1 and TRBJ1-1; D is unresolved. This CDR3 spans 10 amino acids. The germline gives CDR1 SQVTM, CDR2 ANQGSEA. Trimming took off 0 bases at V and 12 bases at J, with 8 bases between the two ends. The CDR3, as DNA: TGCAGCGTTGAAGAAGGTACCCCTTTCTTT. It encodes CSVEEGTPFF. Full variable domain (remainder filled in from reference TRBV29-1 and TRBJ1-1): SAVISQKPSRDICQRGTSLTIQCQVDSQVTMMFWYRQQPGQSLTLIATANQGSEATYESGFVIDKFPISRPNLTFSTLTVSNMSPEDSSIYLCSVEEGTPFFGQGTRLTVV.

The rearrangement joins TRBV14 to TRBJ2-1, with D tentatively TRBD2 (6 bases). Trimming shortened V by 1 base and J by 5 bases, and 15 bases separated the two germline ends. In germline, CDR1 is SGHDN, CDR2 FVKESK. The CDR3 runs to 16 residues. CDR3 sequence (DNA): TGTGCCAGCAGCCAAGGGCTACGGGGGATAAACAATGAGCAGTTCTTC. The encoded protein is CASSQGLRGINNEQFF.

In its sample, this clone was seen a few times. The chain is built from TRBV7-2 and TRBJ1-1, with TRBD1 as a possible D gene (5 bases). Germline CDR1 SGHTA, CDR2 FQGNSA. Trimming took off 6 bases at V and 1 base at J, with 9 bases between the two ends. The length of the CDR3 is 13 residues. In DNA form, the CDR3 reads TGTGCCAGCAGTCGGGGGTGGAACACTGAAGCTTTCTTT. This gives the protein CASSRGWNTEAFF.

This clone was seen a single time. The chain carries TRBV25-1 and TRBJ2-6; D possibly uses TRBD1 or TRBD2 (5 bases each). V was pared by 1 base and J by 10 bases, with 11 bases between. CDR3 length equals 14 residues. CDR1 and CDR2 (germline): MGHDK, SYGVNS. DNA of the CDR3: TGTGCCAGCAGTGAATTAAGTGGGGGTAACGTCCTGACTTTC. Its protein is CASSELSGGNVLTF.